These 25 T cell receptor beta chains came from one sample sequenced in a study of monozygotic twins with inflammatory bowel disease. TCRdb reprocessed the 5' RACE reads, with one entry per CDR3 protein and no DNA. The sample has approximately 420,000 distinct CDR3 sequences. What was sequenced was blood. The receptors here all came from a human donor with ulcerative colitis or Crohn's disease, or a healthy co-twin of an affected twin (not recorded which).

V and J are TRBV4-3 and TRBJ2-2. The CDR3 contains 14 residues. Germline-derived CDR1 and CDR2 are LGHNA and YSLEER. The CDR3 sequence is CASSQERNTGELFF.

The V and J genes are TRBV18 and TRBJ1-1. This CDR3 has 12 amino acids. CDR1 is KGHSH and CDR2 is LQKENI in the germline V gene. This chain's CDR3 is CASSPINTEAFF.

CDR3 in amino acids: CASSALGLAGGGGELFF. The chain links TRBV12-3 or TRBV12-4 to TRBJ2-2; the D call from TCRdb, TRBD2, cannot be confirmed without DNA. This CDR3 has 17 amino acids.

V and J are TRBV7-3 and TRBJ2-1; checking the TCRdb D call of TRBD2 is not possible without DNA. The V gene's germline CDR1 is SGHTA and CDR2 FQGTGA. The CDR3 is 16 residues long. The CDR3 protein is CASSLRASGSGNEQFF.

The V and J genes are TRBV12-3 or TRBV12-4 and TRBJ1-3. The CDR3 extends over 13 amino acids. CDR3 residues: CASSAPGGNTIYF.

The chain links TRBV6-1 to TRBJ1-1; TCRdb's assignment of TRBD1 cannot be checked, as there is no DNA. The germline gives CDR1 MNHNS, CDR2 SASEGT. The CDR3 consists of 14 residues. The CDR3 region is CASSPSGRNTEAFF.

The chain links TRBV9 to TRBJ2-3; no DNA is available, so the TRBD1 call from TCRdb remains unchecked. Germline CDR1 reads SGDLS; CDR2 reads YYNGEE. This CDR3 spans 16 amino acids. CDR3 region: CASSGPGSSFTDTQYF. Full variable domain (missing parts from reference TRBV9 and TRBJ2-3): DSGVTQTPKHLITATGQRVTLRCSPRSGDLSVYWYQQSLDQGLQFLIQYYNGEERAKGNILERFSAQQFPDLHSELNLSSLELGDSALYFCASSGPGSSFTDTQYFGPGTRLTVL.

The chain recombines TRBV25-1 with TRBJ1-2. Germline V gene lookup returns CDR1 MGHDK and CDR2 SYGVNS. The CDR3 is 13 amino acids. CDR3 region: CASSGGRAYGYTF.

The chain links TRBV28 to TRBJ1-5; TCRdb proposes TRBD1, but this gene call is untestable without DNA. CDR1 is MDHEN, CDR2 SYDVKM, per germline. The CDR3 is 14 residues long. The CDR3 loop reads CASSFSRGYQPQHF.

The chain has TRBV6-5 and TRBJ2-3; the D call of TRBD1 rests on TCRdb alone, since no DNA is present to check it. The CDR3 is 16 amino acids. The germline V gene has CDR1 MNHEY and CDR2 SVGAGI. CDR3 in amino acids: CASSYLGGPTSDTQYF.

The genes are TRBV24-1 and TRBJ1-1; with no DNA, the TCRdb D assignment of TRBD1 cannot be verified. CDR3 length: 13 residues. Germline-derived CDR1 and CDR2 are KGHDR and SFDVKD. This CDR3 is CATSDYDRTEAFF.

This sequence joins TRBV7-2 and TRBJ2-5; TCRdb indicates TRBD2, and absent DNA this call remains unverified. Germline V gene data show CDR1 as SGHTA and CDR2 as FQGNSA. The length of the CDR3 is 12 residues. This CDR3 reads CASSPRVETQYF.

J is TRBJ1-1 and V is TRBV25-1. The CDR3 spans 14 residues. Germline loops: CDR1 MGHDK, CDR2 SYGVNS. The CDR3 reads CASSDRDSGDEAFF.

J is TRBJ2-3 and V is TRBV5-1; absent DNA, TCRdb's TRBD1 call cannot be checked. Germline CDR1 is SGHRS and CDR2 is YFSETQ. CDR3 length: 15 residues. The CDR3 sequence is CASSLTPGVIDTQYF.

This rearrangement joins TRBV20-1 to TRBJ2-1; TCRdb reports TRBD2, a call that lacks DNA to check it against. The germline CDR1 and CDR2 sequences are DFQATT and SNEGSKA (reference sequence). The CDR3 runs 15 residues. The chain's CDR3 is CSAPGLAGGPKEQFF.

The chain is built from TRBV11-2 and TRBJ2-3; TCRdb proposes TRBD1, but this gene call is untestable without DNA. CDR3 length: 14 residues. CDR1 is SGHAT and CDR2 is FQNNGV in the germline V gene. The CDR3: CASSLLRGADTQYF.

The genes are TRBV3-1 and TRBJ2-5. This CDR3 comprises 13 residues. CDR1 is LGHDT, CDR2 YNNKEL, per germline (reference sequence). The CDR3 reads CASTLLGVGPQYF.

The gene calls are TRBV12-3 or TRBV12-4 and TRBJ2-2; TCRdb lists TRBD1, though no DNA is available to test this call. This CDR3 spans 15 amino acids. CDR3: CASSLNRGDTGELFF.

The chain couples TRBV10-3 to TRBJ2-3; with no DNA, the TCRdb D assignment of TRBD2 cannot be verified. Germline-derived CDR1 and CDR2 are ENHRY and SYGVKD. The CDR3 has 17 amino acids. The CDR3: CAISEGRLETSTDTQYF.

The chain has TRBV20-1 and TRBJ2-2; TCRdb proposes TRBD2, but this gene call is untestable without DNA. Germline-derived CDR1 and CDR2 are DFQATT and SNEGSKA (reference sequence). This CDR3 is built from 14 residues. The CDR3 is CSARSGTHTGELFF.

The CDR3 sequence: CSASGLPGKIIYNEQFF. The J gene is TRBJ2-1, the V gene TRBV20-1; TCRdb outputs TRBD2, but without DNA this stays unchecked. The CDR3 spans 17 residues. CDR1 is DFQATT and CDR2 is SNEGSKA in the germline V gene (reference sequence).

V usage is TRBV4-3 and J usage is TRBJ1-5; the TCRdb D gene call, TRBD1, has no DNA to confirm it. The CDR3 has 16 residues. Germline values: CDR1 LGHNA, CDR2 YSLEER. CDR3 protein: CASSQDFPQGYVPQHF.

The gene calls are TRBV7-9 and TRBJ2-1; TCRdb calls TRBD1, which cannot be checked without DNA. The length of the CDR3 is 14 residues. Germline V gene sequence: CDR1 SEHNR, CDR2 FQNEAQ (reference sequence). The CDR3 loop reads CAAGRYSSYNEQFF.

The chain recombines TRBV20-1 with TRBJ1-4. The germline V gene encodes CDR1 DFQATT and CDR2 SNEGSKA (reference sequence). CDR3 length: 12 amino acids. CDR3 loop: CSASTTNEKLFF.

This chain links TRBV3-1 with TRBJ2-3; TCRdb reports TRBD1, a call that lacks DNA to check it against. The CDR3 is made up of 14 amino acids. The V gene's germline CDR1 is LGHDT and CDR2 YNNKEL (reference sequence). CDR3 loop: CASSPGRGPDTQYF.